This T cell receptor (beta chain) appears in the sequencing data of a study of cytomegalovirus exposure and HLA in healthy donors. The primer mix had 60 Vbeta and 13 Jbeta primers. The table came from immunoSEQ multiplex PCR; TCRdb's copy has only in-frame clones and leaves some out. Of 150,000 to 200,000 clones in the sample, approximately 84% were seen once. The CDR3 spans 17 residues. With V trimmed by 2 bases and J by 8 bases, 7 bases remained unmatched. Per the germline V gene, CDR1 is SGDLS and CDR2 is YYNGEE. The sequence came from a boy younger than 18 in good health and CMV-seronegative. Sequenced: PBMCs. The chain uses TRBV9 and TRBJ2-1; 16 bases are a match to TRBD2. This chain's CDR3 is CASSVSAGLAGGHEQFF. DNA of the CDR3: TGTGCCAGCAGCGTTTCCGCGGGACTAGCGGGAGGGCATGAGCAGTTCTTC.